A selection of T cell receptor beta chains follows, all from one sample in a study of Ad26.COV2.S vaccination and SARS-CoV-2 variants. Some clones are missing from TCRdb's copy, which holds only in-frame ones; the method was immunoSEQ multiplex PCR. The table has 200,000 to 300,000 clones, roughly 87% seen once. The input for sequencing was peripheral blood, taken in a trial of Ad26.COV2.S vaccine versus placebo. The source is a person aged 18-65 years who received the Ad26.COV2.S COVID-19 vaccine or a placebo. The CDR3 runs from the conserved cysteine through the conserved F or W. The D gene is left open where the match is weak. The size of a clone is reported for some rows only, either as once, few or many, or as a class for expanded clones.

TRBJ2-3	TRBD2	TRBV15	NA	CATSRPGAGGTDTQYF	TGTGCCACCAGCAGACCCGGGGCGGGGGGCACAGATACGCAGTATTTT
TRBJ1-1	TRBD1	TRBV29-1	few	CSGKGGRGPEAFF	TGCAGCGGGAAGGGAGGAAGGGGGCCTGAAGCTTTCTTT
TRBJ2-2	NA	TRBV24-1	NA	CATSGLHNTGELFF	TGCGCCACCAGTGGGCTGCACAACACCGGGGAGCTGTTTTTT
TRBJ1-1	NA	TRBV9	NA	CASSVDRGMNTEAFF	TGTGCCAGCAGCGTAGACAGAGGGATGAACACTGAAGCTTTCTTT
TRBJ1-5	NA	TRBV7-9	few	CASSSGISNQPQHF	TGTGCCAGCAGCTCGGGGATTTCCAATCAGCCCCAGCATTTT
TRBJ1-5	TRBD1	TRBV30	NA	CAWSGLRGYGQPQHF	TGTGCCTGGAGTGGCCTCAGGGGGTACGGTCAGCCCCAGCATTTT
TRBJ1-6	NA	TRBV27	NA	CASSLSFSSYNSPLHF	TGTGCCAGCAGTTTGAGTTTCAGCTCCTATAATTCACCCCTCCACTTT
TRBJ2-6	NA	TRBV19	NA	CAGESSGANVLTF	TGTGCGGGGGAGAGCTCTGGGGCCAACGTCCTGACTTTC
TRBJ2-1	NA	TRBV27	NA	CASSLSSVNEQFF	TGTGCCAGCAGTTTATCCAGCGTCAATGAGCAGTTCTTC
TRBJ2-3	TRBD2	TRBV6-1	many	CASSELAGGPDTQYF	TGTGCCAGCAGTGAACTAGCGGGGGGGCCAGATACGCAGTATTTT
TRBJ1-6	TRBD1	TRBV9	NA	CASSVGQGARDSPLHF	TGTGCCAGCAGCGTAGGGCAGGGGGCTAGGGATTCACCCCTCCACTTT
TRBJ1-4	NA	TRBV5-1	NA	CASSLWGAGDLEKLFF	TGCGCCAGCAGCTTGTGGGGAGCAGGGGATCTTGAAAAACTGTTTTTT
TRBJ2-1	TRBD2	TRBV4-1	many	CASSQALAGGPYNEQFF	TGCGCCAGCAGCCAAGCACTAGCGGGGGGGCCCTACAATGAGCAGTTCTTC
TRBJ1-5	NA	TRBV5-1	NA	CASSPGHYSNQPQHF	TGCGCCAGCAGCCCGGGACACTATAGCAATCAGCCCCAGCATTTT
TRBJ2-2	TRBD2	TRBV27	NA	CASSREGSGATGELFF	TGTGCCAGCAGTCGGGAGGGGAGCGGGGCGACCGGGGAGCTGTTTTTT
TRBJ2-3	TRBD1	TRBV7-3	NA	CASSKIPGTGNVDTQYF	TGTGCCAGCAGCAAAATCCCAGGGACAGGGAACGTAGATACGCAGTATTTT
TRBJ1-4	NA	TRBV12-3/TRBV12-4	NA	CASRSIEKLFF	TGTGCCAGCAGGTCGATTGAAAAACTGTTTTTT
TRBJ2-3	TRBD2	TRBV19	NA	CASSIASGGRWTDTQYF	TGTGCCAGTAGTATAGCCTCAGGCGGGAGGTGGACAGATACGCAGTATTTT
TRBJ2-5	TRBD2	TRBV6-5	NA	CASRKAGGSQETQYF	TGTGCCAGCAGGAAAGCGGGGGGGAGCCAAGAGACCCAGTACTTC
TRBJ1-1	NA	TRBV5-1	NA	CASSNGARANTEAFF	TGCGCCAGCAGCAATGGGGCCAGGGCAAACACTGAAGCTTTCTTT
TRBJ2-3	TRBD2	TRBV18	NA	CASSIIAGVSTDTQYF	TGTGCCAGCTCCATTATAGCGGGAGTGAGCACAGATACGCAGTATTTT
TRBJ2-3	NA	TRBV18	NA	CATGKGDTQYF	TGTGCCACCGGAAAGGGAGATACGCAGTATTTT
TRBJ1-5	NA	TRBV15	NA	CATSRVVGGNQPQHF	TGTGCCACCAGCCGAGTTGTTGGGGGCAATCAGCCCCAGCATTTT
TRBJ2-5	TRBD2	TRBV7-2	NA	CASSSRLASEETQYF	TGTGCCAGCAGCTCACGACTAGCTTCCGAGGAGACCCAGTACTTC
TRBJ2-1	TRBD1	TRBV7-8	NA	CASSSLGQVYNEQFF	TGTGCCAGCAGCTCCCTGGGACAGGTCTACAATGAGCAGTTCTTC
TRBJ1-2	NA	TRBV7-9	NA	CASSKRGAEDGGYTF	TGTGCCAGCAGCAAGAGGGGGGCCGAGGATGGTGGCTACACCTTC
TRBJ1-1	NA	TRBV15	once	CATSRDPMNTEAFF	TGTGCCACCAGCAGAGATCCAATGAACACTGAAGCTTTCTTT
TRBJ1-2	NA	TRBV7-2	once	CASSPQVFSFLAPGYTF	TGTGCCAGCAGCCCCCAAGTTTTTTCTTTCTTGGCTCCTGGCTACACCTTC
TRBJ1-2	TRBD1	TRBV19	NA	CASSTFSGGFYGYTF	TGTGCCAGTAGTACGTTCTCAGGGGGCTTCTATGGCTACACCTTC
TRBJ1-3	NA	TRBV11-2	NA	CASTDSLSGNTIYF	TGTGCCAGCACCGACAGCCTCTCTGGAAACACCATATATTTT
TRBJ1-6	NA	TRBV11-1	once	CASSLSGSHQSPLHF	TGTGCCAGCAGCTTATCCGGCAGCCACCAATCACCCCTCCACTTT
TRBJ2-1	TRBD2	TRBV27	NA	CASRYGEGYNEQFF	TGTGCCAGCAGATATGGGGAGGGATACAATGAGCAGTTCTTC
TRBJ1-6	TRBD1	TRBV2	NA	CASIPGQGYNSPLHF	TGTGCCAGCATTCCAGGACAGGGCTATAATTCACCCCTCCACTTT
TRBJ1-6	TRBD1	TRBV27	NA	CASSSGLYRGNNSPLHF	TGTGCCAGCAGTTCCGGCCTGTACAGGGGAAATAATTCACCCCTCCACTTT
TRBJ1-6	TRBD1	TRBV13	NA	CASSLLTGNNSPLHF	TGTGCCAGCAGCTTATTGACAGGGAATAATTCACCCCTCCACTTT
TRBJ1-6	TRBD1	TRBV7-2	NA	CASSRDSSNSPLHF	TGTGCCAGCAGTCGGGACAGTTCAAATTCACCCCTCCACTTT
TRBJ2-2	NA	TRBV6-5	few	CASSYSSGTGELFF	TGTGCCAGCAGTTACTCGAGCGGGACCGGGGAGCTGTTTTTT
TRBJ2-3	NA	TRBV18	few	CASSPGRDTQYF	TGTGCCAGCTCCCCGGGCAGAGATACGCAGTATTTT
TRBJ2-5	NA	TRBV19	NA	CASSTTRGETQYF	TGTGCCAGTAGTACTACCCGTGGGGAGACCCAGTACTTC
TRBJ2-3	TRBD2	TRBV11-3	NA	CASSPGEREKADTQYF	TGTGCCAGCAGCCCAGGGGAGCGGGAGAAGGCAGATACGCAGTATTTT
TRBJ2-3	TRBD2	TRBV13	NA	CASSIGGARTDTQYF	TGTGCCAGCAGCATCGGGGGGGCCAGGACAGATACGCAGTATTTT
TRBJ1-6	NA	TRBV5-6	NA	CASSATARHGRNSPLHF	TGTGCCAGCAGCGCGACAGCCCGACATGGACGTAATTCACCCCTCCACTTT
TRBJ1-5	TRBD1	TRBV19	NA	CASSIRLEGGGAQSQPQHF	TGTGCCAGTAGTATAAGGCTGGAGGGAGGGGGCGCACAAAGTCAGCCCCAGCATTTT
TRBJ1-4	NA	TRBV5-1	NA	CASSLRGGEKLFF	TGCGCCAGCAGCCTCCGGGGGGGTGAAAAACTGTTTTTT
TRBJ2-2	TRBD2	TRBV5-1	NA	CASEKSGTSVPGELFF	TGCGCCAGCGAAAAATCCGGGACTAGCGTTCCCGGGGAGCTGTTTTTT
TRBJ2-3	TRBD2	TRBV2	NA	CASSDQGLAGDTQYF	TGTGCCAGCAGTGATCAGGGACTAGCGGGAGATACGCAGTATTTT
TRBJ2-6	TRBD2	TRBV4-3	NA	CASSQDLAGHSGANVLTF	TGCGCCAGCAGCCAAGATCTAGCGGGCCACTCTGGGGCCAACGTCCTGACTTTC
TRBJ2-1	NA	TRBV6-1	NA	CASSEQGPDSYNEQFF	TGTGCCAGCAGTGAACAGGGGCCGGACTCCTACAATGAGCAGTTCTTC